This T cell receptor beta chain stems from a study of blood T cell repertoires in COVID-19. As for the study in general: Researchers got acute and convalescent COVID-19 samples from the United States, Italy and Spain. PBMCs, B-cell-depleted T cells, or T cells provided the cDNA or gDNA that made up the material.

Participants were aged about 18 to 90 years, lived in about 26 US areas, and enrolled virtually. The germline gives CDR1 SGHDN, CDR2 FVKESK. The CDR3 totals 14 residues. With V trimmed by 4 bases and J by 2 bases, 5 bases remained unmatched. This clone appeared once. The protocol was immunoSEQ multiplex PCR, while the TCRdb copy is restricted to in-frame clones and leaves out a portion. The sample shows around 250,000 clones, around nine tenths of them seen only once. This chain joins TRBV14 and TRBJ2-7, with 7 bases that match TRBD2. The sequence derives from a woman aged 45-65 years who had recovered from COVID-19. Sequencing input: PBMCs or T cells enriched from blood (not recorded which). The DNA for the CDR3 is TGTGCCAGCAGCCCCGGGACTATGACCTACGAGCAGTACTTC. Translating it yields CASSPGTMTYEQYF.